The entry below describes one T cell receptor (beta chain). Its target is not known. The data are from a study of post-analysis software for immune sequencing data. Included in the TCR beta cDNA libraries were unique molecular identifiers. TCRdb independently ran MiXCR on the PCR reads; one entry per CDR3 protein. The sample consists of 740,000 or so distinct CDR3 sequences, about 50% of them appearing once. Broader study findings: F measure showed strong co-clustering of same-batch samples. In patients, TRBV5-6, TRBV5-1 and TRBV20-1 belonged to 4 or 5 TRBV segments found more frequently than in controls.

Germline CDR1 SGHRS, CDR2 YFSETQ. The CDR3 sequence is 18 residues long. Material: blood. The chain employs TRBV5-1 and TRBJ2-4, with 8 bases aligning to TRBD2. The J call is doubtful: the DNA matches TRBJ2-7 better. This clonotype was obtained from a girl aged 5-17 years with multiple sclerosis. The CDR3 reads CASSLSRGRAGAQNEQYF. The CDR3 DNA sequence: TGCGCCAGCAGCCTGTCCCGTGGGCGAGCGGGAGCGCAAAACGAGCAGTACTTC.